This record covers a single T cell receptor beta chain. Its specificity is unknown. Trimming stripped 0 bases from V and 5 bases from J, with 10 bases between. This CDR3 is built from 14 residues. The germline CDR1 and CDR2 sequences are MNHEY and SVGAGI. Sequenced by immunoSEQ multiplex PCR; TCRdb stores in-frame clones only, minus some. The data hold roughly 140,000 clones, with about 85% observed a single time. These data are taken from a study of T cell responses to AZD1222 COVID-19 vaccine. Study results and caveats: Spike-specific TCR breadth and depth both grew after two AZD1222 doses.

Material: peripheral blood, obtained after recovery from COVID-19. This clonotype was sampled from an adult who had recovered from COVID-19. J is TRBJ1-2 and V is TRBV6-5; D not resolved. CDR3 sequence (DNA): TGTGCCAGCAGTTACTCCCCGGGGTTTTATGGCTACACCTTC. Amino acid sequence: CASSYSPGFYGYTF.